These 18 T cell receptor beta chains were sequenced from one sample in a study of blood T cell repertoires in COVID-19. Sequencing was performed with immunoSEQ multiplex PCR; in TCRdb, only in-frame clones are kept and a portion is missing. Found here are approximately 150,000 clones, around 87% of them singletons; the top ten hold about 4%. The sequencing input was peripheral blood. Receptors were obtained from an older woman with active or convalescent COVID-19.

In DNA, the CDR3 is TGTGCAGCAGTGTTATGGGGGCCGAGTTACAATGAGCAGTTCTTC. This codes for CAAVLWGPSYNEQFF. This chain joins TRBV7-9 and TRBJ2-1; possible D gene TRBD1, 6 bases. CDR1 is SEHNR and CDR2 is FQNEAQ in the germline V gene (reference sequence). The length of the CDR3 is 15 residues.

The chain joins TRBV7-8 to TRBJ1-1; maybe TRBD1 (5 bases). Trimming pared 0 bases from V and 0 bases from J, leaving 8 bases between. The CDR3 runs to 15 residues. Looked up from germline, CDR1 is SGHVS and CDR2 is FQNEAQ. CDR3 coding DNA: TGTGCCAGCAGCTTAGCGCCAGGGTTGAACACTGAAGCTTTCTTT. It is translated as CASSLAPGLNTEAFF.

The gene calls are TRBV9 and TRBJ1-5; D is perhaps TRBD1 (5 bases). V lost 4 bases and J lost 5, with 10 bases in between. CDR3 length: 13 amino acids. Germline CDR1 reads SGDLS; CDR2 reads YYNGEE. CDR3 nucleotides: TGTGCCAGCAGCCTGGACACAGATCAGCCCCAGCATTTT. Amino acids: CASSLDTDQPQHF.

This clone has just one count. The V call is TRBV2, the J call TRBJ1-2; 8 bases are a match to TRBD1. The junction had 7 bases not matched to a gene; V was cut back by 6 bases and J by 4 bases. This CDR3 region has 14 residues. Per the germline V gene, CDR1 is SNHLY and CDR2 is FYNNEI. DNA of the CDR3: TGTGCCAGCAGCGAGGGACAGGTACCCTATGGCTACACCTTC. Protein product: CASSEGQVPYGYTF.

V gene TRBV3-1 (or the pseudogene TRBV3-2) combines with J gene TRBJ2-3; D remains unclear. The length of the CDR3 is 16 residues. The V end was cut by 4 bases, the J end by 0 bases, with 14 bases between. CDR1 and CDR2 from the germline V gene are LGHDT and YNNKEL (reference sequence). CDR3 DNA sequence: TGTGCCAGCAGCCGAAGCTCAACTCCTAGCACAGATACGCAGTATTTT. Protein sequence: CASSRSSTPSTDTQYF.

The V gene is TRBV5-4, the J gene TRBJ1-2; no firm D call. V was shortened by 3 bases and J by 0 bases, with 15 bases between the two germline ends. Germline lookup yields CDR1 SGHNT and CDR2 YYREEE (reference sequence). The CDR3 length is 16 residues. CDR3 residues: CASSYLPEITNYGYTF. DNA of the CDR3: TGTGCCAGCAGCTACCTCCCTGAGATCACTAACTATGGCTACACCTTC.

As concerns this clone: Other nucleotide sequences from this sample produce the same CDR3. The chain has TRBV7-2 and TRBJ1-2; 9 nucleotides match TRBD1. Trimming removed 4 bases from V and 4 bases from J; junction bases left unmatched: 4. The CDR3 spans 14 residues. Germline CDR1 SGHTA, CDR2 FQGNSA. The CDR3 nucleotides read TGTGCCAGCAGCTCCAGACAGGGGGGCTATGGCTACACCTTC. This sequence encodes CASSSRQGGYGYTF.

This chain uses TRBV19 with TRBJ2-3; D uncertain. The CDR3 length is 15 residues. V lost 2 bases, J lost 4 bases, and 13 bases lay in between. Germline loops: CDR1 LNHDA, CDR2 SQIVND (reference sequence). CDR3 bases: TGTGCCAGTAGTATATCAGCCTCCGGGTCAGATACGCAGTATTTT. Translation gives CASSISASGSDTQYF.

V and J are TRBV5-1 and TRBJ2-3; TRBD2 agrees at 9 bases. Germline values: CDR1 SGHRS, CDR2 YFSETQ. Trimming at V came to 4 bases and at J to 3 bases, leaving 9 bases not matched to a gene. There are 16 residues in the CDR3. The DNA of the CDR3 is TGCGCCAGCAGCGGGGGGTCTAGCGGGGTTACAGATACGCAGTATTTT. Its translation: CASSGGSSGVTDTQYF. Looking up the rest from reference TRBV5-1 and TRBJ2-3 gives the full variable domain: KAGVTQTPRYLIKTRGQQVTLSCSPISGHRSVSWYQQTPGQGLQFLFEYFSETQRNKGNFPGRFSGRQFSNSRSEMNVSTLELGDSALYLCASSGGSSGVTDTQYFGPGTRLTVL.

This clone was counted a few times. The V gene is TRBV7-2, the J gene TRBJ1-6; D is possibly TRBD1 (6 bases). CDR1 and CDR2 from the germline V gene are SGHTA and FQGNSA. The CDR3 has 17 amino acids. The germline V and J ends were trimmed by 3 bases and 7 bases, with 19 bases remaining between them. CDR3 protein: CASSFQSHRASNSPLHF. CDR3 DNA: TGTGCCAGCAGCTTTCAAAGCCACAGGGCGTCCAATTCACCCCTCCACTTT.

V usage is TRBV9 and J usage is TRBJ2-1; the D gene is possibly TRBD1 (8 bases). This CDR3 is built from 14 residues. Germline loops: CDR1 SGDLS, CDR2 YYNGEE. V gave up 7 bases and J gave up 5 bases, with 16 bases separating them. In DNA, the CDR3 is TGTGCCAGCGGTGGACAGGGAGGGAACAATGAGCAGTTCTTC. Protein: CASGGQGGNNEQFF.

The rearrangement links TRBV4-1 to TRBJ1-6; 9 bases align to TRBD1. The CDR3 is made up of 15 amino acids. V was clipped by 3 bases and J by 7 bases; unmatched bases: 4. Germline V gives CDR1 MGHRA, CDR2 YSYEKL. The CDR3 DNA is TGCGCCAGCAGCCATCGACAGGGGGACAATTCACCCCTCCACTTT. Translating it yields CASSHRQGDNSPLHF.

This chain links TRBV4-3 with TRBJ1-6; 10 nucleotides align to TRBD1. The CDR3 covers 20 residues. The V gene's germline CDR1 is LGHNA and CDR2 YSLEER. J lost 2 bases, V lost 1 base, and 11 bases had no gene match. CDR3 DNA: TGCGCCAGCAGCCAAGGGACAGACAGGGGGCGCGGGACCTATAATTCACCCCTCCACTTT. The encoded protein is CASSQGTDRGRGTYNSPLHF.

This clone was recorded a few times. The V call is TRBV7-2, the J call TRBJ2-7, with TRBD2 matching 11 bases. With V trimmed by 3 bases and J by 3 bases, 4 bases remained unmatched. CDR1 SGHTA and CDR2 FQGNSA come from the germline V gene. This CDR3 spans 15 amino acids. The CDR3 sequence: CASSFVLAGDYEQYF. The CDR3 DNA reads TGTGCCAGCAGCTTTGTACTAGCGGGGGACTACGAGCAGTACTTC.

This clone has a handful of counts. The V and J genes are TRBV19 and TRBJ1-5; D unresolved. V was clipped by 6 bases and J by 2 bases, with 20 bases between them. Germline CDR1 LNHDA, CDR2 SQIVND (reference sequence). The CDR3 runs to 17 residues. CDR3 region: CASSLINGALGNQPQHF. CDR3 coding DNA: TGTGCCAGTAGCTTGATTAACGGAGCGTTGGGCAATCAGCCCCAGCATTTT.

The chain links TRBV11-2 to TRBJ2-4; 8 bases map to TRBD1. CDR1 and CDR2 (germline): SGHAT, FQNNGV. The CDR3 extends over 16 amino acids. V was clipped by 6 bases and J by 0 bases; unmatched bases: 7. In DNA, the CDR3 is TGTGCCAGCAGTCCCGGGACAGGACTAGCCAAAAACATTCAGTACTTC. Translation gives CASSPGTGLAKNIQYF.

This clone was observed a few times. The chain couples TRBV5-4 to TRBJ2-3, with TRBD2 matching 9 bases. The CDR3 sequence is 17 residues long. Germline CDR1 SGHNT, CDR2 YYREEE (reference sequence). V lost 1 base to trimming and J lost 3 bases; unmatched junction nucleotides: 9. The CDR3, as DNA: TGTGCCAGCAGCTTGAAGATAGCGGGGGCCCTAACAGATACGCAGTATTTT. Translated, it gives CASSLKIAGALTDTQYF.

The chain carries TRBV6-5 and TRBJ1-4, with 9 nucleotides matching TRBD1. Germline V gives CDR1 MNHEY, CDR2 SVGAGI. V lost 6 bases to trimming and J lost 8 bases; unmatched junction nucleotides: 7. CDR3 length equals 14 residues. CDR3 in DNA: TGTGCCAGCAGGCGACAGGGGGTTGGGGAAAAACTGTTTTTT. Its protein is CASRRQGVGEKLFF.